One and the same sample provided the 15 T cell receptor beta chains below, sequenced in a study of cytomegalovirus exposure and HLA in healthy donors. PCR primers comprised 60 Vbeta and 13 Jbeta primers. Sequencing was performed with immunoSEQ multiplex PCR; in TCRdb, only in-frame clones are kept and a portion is missing. The sample table sets out 55,000 or so clones. The sequencing input was PBMCs. These receptors originate from a woman in her forties or fifties in good health and CMV-seropositive.

The chain links TRBV15 to TRBJ1-2; no definite D call. CDR3 size: 14 residues. Germline values: CDR1 LNHNV, CDR2 YYDKDF (reference sequence). Trimming stripped 1 base from V and 8 bases from J, with 14 bases between. The chain's CDR3 is CATSRAAESRGYTF. The DNA for the CDR3 is TGTGCCACCAGCAGAGCGGCAGAATCGAGGGGCTACACCTTC.

The chain uses TRBV7-8 and TRBJ1-4; TRBD1 aligns across 11 bases. Per germline, CDR1 SGHVS and CDR2 FQNEAQ. CDR3 length: 14 residues. The V and J ends lost 4 bases and 8 bases, in that order; junction bases with no gene match: 3. This CDR3 is CASSSDRGREKLFF. In DNA form, the CDR3 reads TGTGCCAGCAGCTCGGACAGGGGGCGAGAAAAACTGTTTTTT.

The rearrangement uses TRBV7-2 and TRBJ2-5, with a tentative D call TRBD2 (6 bases). This CDR3 has 16 residues. Germline V CDR1 and CDR2: SGHTA, FQGNSA. Trimming left V 0 bases short and J 2 bases short, with 13 bases between. The DNA of the CDR3 is TGTGCCAGCAGCTTAGCGCCTACTAGCACTCAAGAGACCCAGTACTTC. Protein: CASSLAPTSTQETQYF.

The genes are TRBV9 and TRBJ1-1; 9 nucleotides match TRBD1. Per germline, CDR1 SGDLS and CDR2 YYNGEE. Trimming removed 3 bases from V and 6 bases from J; junction bases left unmatched: 6. The CDR3 loop spans 14 amino acids. CDR3 nucleotide sequence: TGTGCCAGCAGCGCAAGGGACAGGGTATCTGAAGCTTTCTTT. Protein: CASSARDRVSEAFF.

The chain combines TRBV6-5 with TRBJ2-7, with D uncertain. Germline V gene sequence: CDR1 MNHEY, CDR2 SVGAGI. The germline V and J ends were trimmed by 5 bases and 5 bases, with 16 bases remaining between them. This CDR3 contains 14 residues. DNA of the CDR3: TGTGCCAGCAGTGTTAGACTGGCCGACGACGAGCAGTACTTC. It encodes CASSVRLADDEQYF.

The CDR3 is CASRSGGSGNTIYF. For the CDR3, the DNA is TGTGCCAGCAGGTCAGGTGGCTCTGGAAACACCATATATTTT. The rearrangement uses TRBV6-6 and TRBJ1-3; D is undetermined. Trimming took off 6 bases at V and 0 bases at J, with 9 bases between the two ends. CDR1 is MNHNY, CDR2 SVGAGI, per germline (reference sequence). The CDR3 totals 14 residues.

The chain carries TRBV6-5 and TRBJ1-5; D gene ambiguous. There are 13 residues in the CDR3. The germline CDR1 and CDR2 sequences are MNHEY and SVGAGI. The ends were cut back, 2 bases at V and 9 bases at J, with 11 bases in the middle. The CDR3 region is CASSYGGSGPQHF. For the CDR3, the DNA is TGTGCCAGCAGTTACGGCGGCAGCGGGCCCCAGCATTTT.

The V gene is TRBV5-1, the J gene TRBJ2-1, with 9 bases that match TRBD2. Per germline, CDR1 SGHRS and CDR2 YFSETQ. The V and J ends lost 0 bases and 2 bases, in that order; junction bases with no gene match: 3. The CDR3 has 16 residues. The CDR3 DNA reads as TGCGCCAGCAGCTTGGGTAGCGGGAGTGCCTACAATGAGCAGTTCTTC. It translates to CASSLGSGSAYNEQFF. The full variable domain, its missing parts supplied by reference TRBV5-1 and TRBJ2-1, is KAGVTQTPRYLIKTRGQQVTLSCSPISGHRSVSWYQQTPGQGLQFLFEYFSETQRNKGNFPGRFSGRQFSNSRSEMNVSTLELGDSALYLCASSLGSGSAYNEQFFGPGTRLTVL.

V usage is TRBV6-6 and J usage is TRBJ1-4; 9 bases are shared with TRBD1. Germline V lookup: CDR1 MNHNY, CDR2 SVGAGI (reference sequence). V gave up 9 bases and J gave up 6 bases; unmatched junction bases: 2. This CDR3 is built from 12 residues. The CDR3 loop reads CASRQGDEKLFF. CDR3 DNA: TGTGCCAGTCGACAGGGGGATGAAAAACTGTTTTTT.

The chain recombines TRBV6-6 with TRBJ2-7; D remains ambiguous. The CDR3 consists of 13 residues. Looked up from germline, CDR1 is MNHNY and CDR2 is SVGAGI (reference sequence). V was trimmed by 6 bases and J by 0 bases, leaving 9 bases between them. In nucleotides, the CDR3 is TGTGCCAGCAGCCAGACATACTCCTACGAGCAGTACTTC. Protein: CASSQTYSYEQYF.

The V call is TRBV6-5, the J call TRBJ2-7; D unresolved. The CDR3 has 13 residues. V was pared by 0 bases and J by 3 bases, with 6 bases between. Germline V gene sequence: CDR1 MNHEY, CDR2 SVGAGI. In nucleotides, the CDR3 is TGTGCCAGCAGTTACTCTCGGAGCTACGAGCAGTACTTC. This sequence encodes CASSYSRSYEQYF.

With respect to this clone: The sample holds other DNA sequences that translate to the same CDR3. This chain joins TRBV6-5 and TRBJ2-7, with 9 positions matching TRBD1. Per germline, CDR1 MNHEY and CDR2 SVGAGI. The CDR3 is made up of 15 amino acids. The J segment lost 2 bases and the V segment lost 0 bases, leaving 2 bases of the junction unmatched. CDR3 amino acids: CASSYSGTGPYEQYF. The CDR3 nucleotides read TGTGCCAGCAGTTACTCCGGGACAGGGCCCTACGAGCAGTACTTC.

The chain links TRBV28 to TRBJ2-3, with D perhaps matching TRBD1 (7 bases). CDR1 and CDR2 from the germline V gene are MDHEN and SYDVKM. Trimming removed 6 bases from V and 0 bases from J, with 10 bases in between. This CDR3 contains 14 residues. The CDR3: CASREGASTDTQYF. For the CDR3, the DNA is TGTGCCAGCAGGGAGGGGGCTAGCACAGATACGCAGTATTTT.

The CDR3 nucleotides are TGTGCCAGCAGTTATGCCACCGGGACAGCGATATATGGCTACACCTTC. It yields the protein CASSYATGTAIYGYTF. The V and J genes are TRBV6-5 and TRBJ1-2; the match to TRBD1 covers 7 bases. This CDR3 is built from 16 residues. V was pared by 3 bases and J by 5 bases, with 12 bases of the junction left unmatched. Per germline, CDR1 MNHEY and CDR2 SVGAGI.

The CDR3 sequence: CASTASGGRSTDTQYF. In DNA form, the CDR3 reads TGTGCCAGCACGGCCTCTGGCGGCCGAAGCACAGATACGCAGTATTTT. The gene calls are TRBV7-8 and TRBJ2-3, with no clear D. Germline lookup yields CDR1 SGHVS and CDR2 FQNEAQ. Trimming took off 7 bases at V and 0 bases at J, with 17 bases between the two ends. The CDR3 is 16 amino acids.